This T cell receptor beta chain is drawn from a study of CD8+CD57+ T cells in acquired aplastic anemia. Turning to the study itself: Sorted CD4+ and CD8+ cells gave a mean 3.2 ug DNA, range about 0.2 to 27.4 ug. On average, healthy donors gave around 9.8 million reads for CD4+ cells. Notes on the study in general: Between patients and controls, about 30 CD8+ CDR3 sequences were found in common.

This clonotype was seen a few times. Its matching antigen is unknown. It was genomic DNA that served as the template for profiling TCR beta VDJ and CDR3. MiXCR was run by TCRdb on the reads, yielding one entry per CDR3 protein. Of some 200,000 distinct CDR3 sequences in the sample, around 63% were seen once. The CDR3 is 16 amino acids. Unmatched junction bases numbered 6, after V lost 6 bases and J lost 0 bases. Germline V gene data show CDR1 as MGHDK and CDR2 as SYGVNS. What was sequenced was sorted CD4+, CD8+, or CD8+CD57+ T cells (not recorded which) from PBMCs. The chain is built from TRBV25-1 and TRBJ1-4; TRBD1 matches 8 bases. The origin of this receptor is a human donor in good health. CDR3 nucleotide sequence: TGTGCCAGCAGGAACACAGGGGGAGCAACTAATGAAAAACTGTTTTTT. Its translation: CASRNTGGATNEKLFF.